This T cell receptor (beta chain) was obtained from a study of blood T cell repertoires in COVID-19. Study details: Nucleic acid was either cDNA or gDNA, and it came from T cells, B-cell-depleted T cells, or PBMCs.

Using immunoSEQ multiplex PCR, the repertoire was profiled, and TCRdb retains in-frame clones only, with some absent. The table lists over 300,000 clones, 75% to 85% of them singletons, with more than 6% in the top ten. This clone has a handful of counts. Germline trimming cut 0 bases from V and 3 bases from J; bases unmatched to any gene: 0. Germline V gene data show CDR1 as SGHVS and CDR2 as FNYEAQ. CDR3 length: 14 residues. This sequence was found in a human donor in a cohort sampled during active COVID-19. The genes are TRBV7-6 and TRBJ2-7, with 9 bases lining up with TRBD2. The sequencing input was peripheral blood. The CDR3 DNA reads as TGTGCCAGCAGCTTAGCTAGCGGGGGCTACGAGCAGTACTTC. Residues: CASSLASGGYEQYF.